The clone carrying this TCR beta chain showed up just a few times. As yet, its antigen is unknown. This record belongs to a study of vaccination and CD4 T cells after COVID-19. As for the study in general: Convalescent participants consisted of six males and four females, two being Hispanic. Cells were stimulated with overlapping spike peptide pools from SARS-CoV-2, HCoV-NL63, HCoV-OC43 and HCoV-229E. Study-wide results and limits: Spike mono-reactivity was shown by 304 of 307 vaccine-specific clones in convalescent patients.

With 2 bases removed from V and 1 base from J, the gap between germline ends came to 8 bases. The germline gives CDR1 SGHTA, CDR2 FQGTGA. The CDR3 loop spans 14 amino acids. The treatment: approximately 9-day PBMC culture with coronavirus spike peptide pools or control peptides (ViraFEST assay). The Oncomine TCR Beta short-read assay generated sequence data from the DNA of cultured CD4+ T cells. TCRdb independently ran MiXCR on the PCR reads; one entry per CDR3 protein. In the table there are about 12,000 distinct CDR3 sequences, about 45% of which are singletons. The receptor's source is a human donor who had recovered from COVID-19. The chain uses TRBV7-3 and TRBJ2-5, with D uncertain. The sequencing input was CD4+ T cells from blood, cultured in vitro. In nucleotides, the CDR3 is TGTGCCAGCAGCTTATCGGCAGCCCAAGAGACCCAGTACTTC. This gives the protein CASSLSAAQETQYF.